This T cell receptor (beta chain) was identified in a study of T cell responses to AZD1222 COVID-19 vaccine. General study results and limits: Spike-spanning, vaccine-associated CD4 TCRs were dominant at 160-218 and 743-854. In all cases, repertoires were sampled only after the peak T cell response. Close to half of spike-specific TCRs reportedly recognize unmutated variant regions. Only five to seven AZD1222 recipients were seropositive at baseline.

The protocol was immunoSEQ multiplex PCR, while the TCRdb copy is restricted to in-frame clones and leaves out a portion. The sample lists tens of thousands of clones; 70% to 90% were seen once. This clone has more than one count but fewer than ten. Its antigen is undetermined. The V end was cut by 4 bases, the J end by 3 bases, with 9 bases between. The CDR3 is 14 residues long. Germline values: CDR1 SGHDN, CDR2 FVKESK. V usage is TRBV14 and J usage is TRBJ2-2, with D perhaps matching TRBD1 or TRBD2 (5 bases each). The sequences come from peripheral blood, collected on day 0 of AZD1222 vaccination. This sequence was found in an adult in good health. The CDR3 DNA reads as TGTGCCAGCAGCCCGAGGGGCGACACCGGGGAGCTGTTTTTT. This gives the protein CASSPRGDTGELFF.